A selection of T cell receptor beta chains follows, all from one sample in a study of CD8+CD57+ T cells in acquired aplastic anemia. TCRdb fed the reads into MiXCR, producing one record per CDR3 protein. Altogether about 160,000 distinct CDR3 sequences are present, about 70% being singletons, with the ten largest covering approximately 42%. Sample: sorted CD4+, CD8+, or CD8+CD57+ T cells (not recorded which) from PBMCs. Receptors originate from a human donor with aplastic anemia. CDR3s include the opening cysteine and the closing phenylalanine or tryptophan.

V gene	CDR3 protein
TRBV20-1	CSDVAGGYNEQFF
TRBV7-8	CASSATRDVLSPLHF
TRBV12-3/TRBV12-4	CASSPPLKGRNQPQHF
TRBV4-3	CASSQVGRGLRDGYTF
TRBV20-1	CSASIAGGPHEQYF
TRBV20-1	CGMTRGVTEAFF
TRBV7-8	CASSSPMGEQYF
TRBV20-1	CSASRGFVYEQYF
TRBV3-1	CASSPQLAGDSYNEQFF
TRBV2	CASSSPNSPYEQYF